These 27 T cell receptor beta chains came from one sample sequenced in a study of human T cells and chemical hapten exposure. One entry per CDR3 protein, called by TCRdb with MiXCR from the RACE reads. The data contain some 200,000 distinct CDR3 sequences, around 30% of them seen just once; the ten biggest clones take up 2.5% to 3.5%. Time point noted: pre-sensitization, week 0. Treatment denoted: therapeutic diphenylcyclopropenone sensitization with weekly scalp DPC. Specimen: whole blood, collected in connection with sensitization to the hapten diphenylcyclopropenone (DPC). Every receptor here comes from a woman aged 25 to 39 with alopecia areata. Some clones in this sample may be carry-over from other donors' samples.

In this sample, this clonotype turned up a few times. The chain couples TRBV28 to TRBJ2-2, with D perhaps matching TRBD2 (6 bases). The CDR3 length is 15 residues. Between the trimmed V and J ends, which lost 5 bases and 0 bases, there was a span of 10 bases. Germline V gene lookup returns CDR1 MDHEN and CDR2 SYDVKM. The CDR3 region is CASSLGLSNTGELFF. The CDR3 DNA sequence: TGTGCCAGCAGTCTCGGACTATCGAACACCGGGGAGCTGTTTTTT.

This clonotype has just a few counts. The CDR3 reads CASSPGSGGWTEAFF. The CDR3 bases are TGTGCCAGCAGCCCAGGCTCAGGGGGATGGACTGAAGCTTTCTTT. The rearrangement uses TRBV3-1 and TRBJ1-1; 7 bases agree with TRBD1. The length of the CDR3 is 15 residues. From germline, CDR1 is LGHDT and CDR2 YNNKEL (reference sequence). Trimming took 4 bases from V and 5 from J; bases not matched to a gene: 10.

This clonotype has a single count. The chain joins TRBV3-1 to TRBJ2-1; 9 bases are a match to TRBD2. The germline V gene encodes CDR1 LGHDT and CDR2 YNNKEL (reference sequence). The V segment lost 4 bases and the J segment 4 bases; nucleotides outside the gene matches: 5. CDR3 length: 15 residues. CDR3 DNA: TGTGCCAGCAGCCCACCTAGCGGGGCTTACAATGAGCAGTTCTTC. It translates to CASSPPSGAYNEQFF.

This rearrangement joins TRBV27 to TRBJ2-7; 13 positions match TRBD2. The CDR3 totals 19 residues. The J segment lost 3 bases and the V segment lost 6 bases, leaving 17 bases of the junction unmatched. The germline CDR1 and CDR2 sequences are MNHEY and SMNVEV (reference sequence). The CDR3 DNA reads TGTGCCAGCAGAAGAGCTCGTGGGACTAGCGGGAAGGGGGTCTACGAGCAGTACTTC. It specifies CASRRARGTSGKGVYEQYF.

CDR3 region: CASSAGSSGNTIYF. The CDR3 DNA reads TGTGCCAGCAGTGCAGGGAGCTCTGGAAACACCATATATTTT. V is TRBV28 and J is TRBJ1-3; D is possibly TRBD1 (5 bases). The CDR3 is 14 amino acids. Germline assignment: CDR1 MDHEN and CDR2 SYDVKM. V dropped 5 bases and J dropped 0 bases, with 8 bases sitting between them. The full variable domain, its missing parts supplied by reference TRBV28 and TRBJ1-3, is DVKVTQSSRYLVKRTGEKVFLECVQDMDHENMFWYRQDPGLGLRLIYFSYDVKMKEKGDIPEGYSVSREKKERFSLILESASTNQTSMYLCASSAGSSGNTIYFGEGSWLTVV.

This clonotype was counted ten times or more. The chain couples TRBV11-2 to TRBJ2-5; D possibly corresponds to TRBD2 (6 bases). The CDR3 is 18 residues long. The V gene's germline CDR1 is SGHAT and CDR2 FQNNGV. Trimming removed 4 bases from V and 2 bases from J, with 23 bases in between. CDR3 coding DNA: TGTGCCAGCAGCTCGGGCGACGGGGTTTCCGCGGGGCAAGAGACCCAGTACTTC. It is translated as CASSSGDGVSAGQETQYF. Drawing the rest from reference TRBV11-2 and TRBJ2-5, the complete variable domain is EAGVAQSPRYKIIEKRQSVAFWCNPISGHATLYWYQQILGQGPKLLIQFQNNGVVDDSQLPKDRFSAERLKGVDSTLKIQPAKLEDSAVYLCASSSGDGVSAGQETQYFGPGTRLLVL.

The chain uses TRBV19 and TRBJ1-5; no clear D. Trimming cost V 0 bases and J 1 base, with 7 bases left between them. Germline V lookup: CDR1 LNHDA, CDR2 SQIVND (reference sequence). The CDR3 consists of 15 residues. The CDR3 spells CASSIDQLSNQPQHF. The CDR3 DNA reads TGTGCCAGTAGTATAGATCAATTAAGCAATCAGCCCCAGCATTTT.

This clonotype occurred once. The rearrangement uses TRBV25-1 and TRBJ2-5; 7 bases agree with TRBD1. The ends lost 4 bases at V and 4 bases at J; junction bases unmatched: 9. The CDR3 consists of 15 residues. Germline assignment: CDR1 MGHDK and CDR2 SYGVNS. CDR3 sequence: CASSAPRGQLETQYF. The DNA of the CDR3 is TGTGCCAGCAGTGCCCCACGGGGACAGTTAGAGACCCAGTACTTC.

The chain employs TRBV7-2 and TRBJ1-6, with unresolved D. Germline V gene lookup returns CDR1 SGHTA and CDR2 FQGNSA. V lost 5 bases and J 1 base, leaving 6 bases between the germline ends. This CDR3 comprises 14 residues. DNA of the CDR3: TGTGCCAGCAGCCCCGGGTCCTATAATTCACCCCTCCACTTT. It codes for CASSPGSYNSPLHF. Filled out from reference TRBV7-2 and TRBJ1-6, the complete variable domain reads GAGVSQSPSNKVTEKGKDVELRCDPISGHTALYWYRQSLGQGLEFLIYFQGNSAPDKSGLPSDRFSAERTGGSVSTLTIQRTQQEDSAVYLCASSPGSYNSPLHFGNGTRLTVT.

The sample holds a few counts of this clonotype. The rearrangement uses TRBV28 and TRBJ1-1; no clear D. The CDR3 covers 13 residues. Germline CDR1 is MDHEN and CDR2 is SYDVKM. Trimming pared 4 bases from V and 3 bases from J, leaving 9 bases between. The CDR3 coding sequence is TGTGCCAGCAGTTCTTCCCCCTACACTGAAGCTTTCTTT. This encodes CASSSSPYTEAFF.

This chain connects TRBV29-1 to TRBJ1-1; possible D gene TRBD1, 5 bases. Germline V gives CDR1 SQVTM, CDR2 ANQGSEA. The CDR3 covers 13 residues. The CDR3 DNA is TGCAGTGACAAGGCGGGGGAGAACACTGAAGCTTTCTTT. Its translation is CSDKAGENTEAFF.

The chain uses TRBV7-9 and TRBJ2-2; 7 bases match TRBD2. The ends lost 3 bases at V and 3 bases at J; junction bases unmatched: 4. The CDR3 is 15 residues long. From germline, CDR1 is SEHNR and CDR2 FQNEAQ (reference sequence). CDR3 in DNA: TGTGCCAGCAGCTTGAGCGGGGCGGACACCGGGGAGCTGTTTTTT. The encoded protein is CASSLSGADTGELFF.

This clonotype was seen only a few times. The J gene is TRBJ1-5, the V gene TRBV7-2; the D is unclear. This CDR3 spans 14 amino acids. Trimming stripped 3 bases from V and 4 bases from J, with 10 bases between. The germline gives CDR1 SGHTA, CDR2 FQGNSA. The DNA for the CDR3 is TGTGCCAGCAGCTTTGGGCATAGGAATCAGCCCCAGCATTTT. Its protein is CASSFGHRNQPQHF.

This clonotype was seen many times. CDR3 DNA sequence: TGTGCCAGCAGGGGAGGAATCTCCTACAATGAGCAGTTCTTC. Its translation is CASRGGISYNEQFF. V usage is TRBV28 and J usage is TRBJ2-1; a weak D match, TRBD2 (6 bases). CDR3 length: 14 residues. Germline CDR1 and CDR2: MDHEN and SYDVKM. V was cut by 6 bases and J by 0 bases, with 9 bases left in between.

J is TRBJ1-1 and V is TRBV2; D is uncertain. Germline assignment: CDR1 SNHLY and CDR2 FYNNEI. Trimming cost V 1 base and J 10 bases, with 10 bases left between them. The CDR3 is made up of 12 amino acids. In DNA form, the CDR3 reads TGTGCCAGCAGTGAAGGACCCGCGGGAGCTTTCTTT. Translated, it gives CASSEGPAGAFF. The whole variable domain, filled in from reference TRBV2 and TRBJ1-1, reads EPEVTQTPSHQVTQMGQEVILRCVPISNHLYFYWYRQILGQKVEFLVSFYNNEISEKSEIFDDQFSVERPDGSNFTLKIRSTKLEDSAMYFCASSEGPAGAFFGQGTRLTVV.

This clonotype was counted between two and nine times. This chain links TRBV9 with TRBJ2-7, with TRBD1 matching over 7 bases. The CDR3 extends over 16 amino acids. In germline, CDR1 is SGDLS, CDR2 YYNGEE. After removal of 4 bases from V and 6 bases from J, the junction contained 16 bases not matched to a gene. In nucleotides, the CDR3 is TGTGCCAGCAGCCCAGACCTCCGGACAGGCCCGCGCGAGCAGTACTTC. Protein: CASSPDLRTGPREQYF. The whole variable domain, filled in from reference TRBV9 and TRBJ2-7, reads DSGVTQTPKHLITATGQRVTLRCSPRSGDLSVYWYQQSLDQGLQFLIQYYNGEERAKGNILERFSAQQFPDLHSELNLSSLELGDSALYFCASSPDLRTGPREQYFGPGTRLTVT.

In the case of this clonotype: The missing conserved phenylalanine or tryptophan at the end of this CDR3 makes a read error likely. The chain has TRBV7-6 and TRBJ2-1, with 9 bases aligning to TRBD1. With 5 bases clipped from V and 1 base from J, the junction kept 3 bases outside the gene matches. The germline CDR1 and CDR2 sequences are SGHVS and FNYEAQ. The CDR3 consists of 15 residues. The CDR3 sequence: CASSRQGGSYNEQFL. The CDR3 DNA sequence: TGTGCCAGCAGCCGACAGGGGGGATCCTACAATGAGCAGTTCTTA.

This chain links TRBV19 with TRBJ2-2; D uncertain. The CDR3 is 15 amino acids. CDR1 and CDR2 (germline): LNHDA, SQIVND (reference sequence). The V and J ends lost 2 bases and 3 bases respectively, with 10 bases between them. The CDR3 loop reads CASSIQTGYTGELFF. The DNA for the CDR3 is TGTGCCAGTAGTATACAAACTGGTTACACCGGGGAGCTGTTTTTT.

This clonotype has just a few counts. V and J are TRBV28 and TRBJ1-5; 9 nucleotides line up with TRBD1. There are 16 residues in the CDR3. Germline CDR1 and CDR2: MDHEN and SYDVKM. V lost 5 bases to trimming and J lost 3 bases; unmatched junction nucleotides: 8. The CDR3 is CASSRDRAPVNQPQHF. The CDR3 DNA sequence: TGTGCCAGCAGTCGGGACAGGGCGCCGGTCAATCAGCCCCAGCATTTT.

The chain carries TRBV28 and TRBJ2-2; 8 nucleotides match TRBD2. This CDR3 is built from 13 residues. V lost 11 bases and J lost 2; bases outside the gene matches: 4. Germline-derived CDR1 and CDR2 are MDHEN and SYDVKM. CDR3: CALAGGNTGELFF. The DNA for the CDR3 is TGTGCCTTGGCGGGGGGTAACACCGGGGAGCTGTTTTTT.

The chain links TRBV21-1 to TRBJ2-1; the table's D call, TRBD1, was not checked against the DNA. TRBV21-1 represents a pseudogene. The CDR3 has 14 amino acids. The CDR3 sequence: CASSKATGAEEQFF. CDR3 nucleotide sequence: TGTGCCAGCAGCAAAGCTACAGGGGCCGAAGAGCAGTTCTTC.

CDR3 amino acids: CASKGGQGASDTQYF. CDR3 DNA: TGTGCCAGCAAGGGGGGACAGGGGGCATCAGATACGCAGTATTTT. J is TRBJ2-3 and V is TRBV28; TRBD1 matches 12 bases. Trimming removed 7 bases from V and 4 bases from J; junction bases left unmatched: 6. CDR1 is MDHEN and CDR2 is SYDVKM in the germline V gene. The CDR3 runs 15 residues.

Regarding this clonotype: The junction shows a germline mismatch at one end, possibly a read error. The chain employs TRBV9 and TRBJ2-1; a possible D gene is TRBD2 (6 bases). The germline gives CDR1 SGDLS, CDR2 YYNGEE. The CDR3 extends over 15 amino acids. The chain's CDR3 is CASSPASVAYNAQFF. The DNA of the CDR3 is TGTGCCAGCAGCCCCGCTAGCGTTGCCTACAATGCGCAGTTCTTC.

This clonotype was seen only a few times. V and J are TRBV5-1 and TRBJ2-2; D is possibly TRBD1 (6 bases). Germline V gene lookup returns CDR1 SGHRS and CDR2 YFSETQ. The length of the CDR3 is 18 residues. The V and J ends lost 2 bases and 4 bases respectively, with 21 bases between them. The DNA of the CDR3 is TGCGCCAGCAGCTTTGAGGGTCTGGGGGCTTGGAGCACCGGGGAGCTGTTTTTT. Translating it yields CASSFEGLGAWSTGELFF.

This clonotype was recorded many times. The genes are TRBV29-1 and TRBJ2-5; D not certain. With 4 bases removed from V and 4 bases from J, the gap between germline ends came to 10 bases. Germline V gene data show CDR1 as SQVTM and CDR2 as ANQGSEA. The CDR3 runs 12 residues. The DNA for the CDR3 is TGCAGCGTTGTAGGTCCCCGAGAGACCCAGTACTTC. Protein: CSVVGPRETQYF. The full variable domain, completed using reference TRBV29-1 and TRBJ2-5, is SAVISQKPSRDICQRGTSLTIQCQVDSQVTMMFWYRQQPGQSLTLIATANQGSEATYESGFVIDKFPISRPNLTFSTLTVSNMSPEDSSIYLCSVVGPRETQYFGPGTRLLVL.

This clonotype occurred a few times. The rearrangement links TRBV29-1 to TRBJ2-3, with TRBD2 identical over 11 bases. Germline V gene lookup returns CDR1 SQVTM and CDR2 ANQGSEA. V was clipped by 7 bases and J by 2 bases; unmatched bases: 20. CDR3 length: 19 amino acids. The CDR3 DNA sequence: TGCAGCGGCATGAAGCAATGGACAGTGACTAGCGGGGTCACAGATACGCAGTATTTT. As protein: CSGMKQWTVTSGVTDTQYF.

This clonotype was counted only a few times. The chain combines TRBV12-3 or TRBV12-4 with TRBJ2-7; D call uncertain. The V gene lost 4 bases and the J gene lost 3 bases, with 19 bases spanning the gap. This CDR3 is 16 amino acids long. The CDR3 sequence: CASSSNPPAGNYEQYF. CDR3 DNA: TGTGCCAGCAGTTCTAACCCCCCGGCTGGAAACTACGAGCAGTACTTC.